Listed below are T cell receptor beta chains from one sample, sequenced in a study of identical twins. TCRdb analysed the 5' RACE reads with MiXCR anew, one entry per CDR3 protein. The table has under 400,000 distinct CDR3 sequences, approximately 8.8% seen once. Material for sequencing was naive T cells sorted from blood. Receptors originate from a woman between 45 and 60 years old in good health. Both conserved end residues are part of each CDR3.

v_call cdr3_length cdr3_aa
TRBV7-9 17 CASSRVPSGRAGNEQFF
TRBV20-1 15 CSARDYGGRDYGYTF
TRBV19 17 CASSIDRSRDVHNEQFF
TRBV28 21 CASSAPGLPFPPHSGANVLTF
TRBV15 13 CATSSGTYNEQFF
TRBV12-3/TRBV12-4 15 CASKEGTSAAYEQYF
TRBV4-2 16 CASSQGSGQDSYGYTF
TRBV6-6 12 CASSSSTGELFF
TRBV7-2 14 CASSLATNNSPLHF
TRBV18 14 CASSSTDSTDTQYF
TRBV5-1 14 CASSGQGSYNEQFF
TRBV7-9 16 CASSFAGGRSYNEQFF
TRBV18 12 CASSPYSEKLFF
TRBV20-1 12 CSALTGSGGYTF
TRBV20-1 15 CSARVGTSGDNEQFF
TRBV29-1 14 CSATTGTTLGEQYF
TRBV10-1 13 CASRTNLAGVQYF
TRBV9 15 CASSPLAGVSNEQFF
TRBV12-3/TRBV12-4 16 CASSLTGLLFTDTQYF
TRBV12-3/TRBV12-4 15 CASSWTSGIGNEQFF
TRBV9 18 CASSARTSGRTPTDTQYF
TRBV12-3/TRBV12-4 16 CASSYPGQVDYNEQFF
TRBV5-5 16 CASSLEWAAQQETQYF
TRBV6-1 16 CASSDDRITGANVLTF
TRBV29-1 11 CSIDGHTEAFF
TRBV12-3/TRBV12-4 15 CASSPGTTYYNEQFF
TRBV5-1 12 CASSGDSYEQYF
TRBV4-1 14 CASSHGPGAEKLFF
TRBV10-2 16 CASSERAGTNTGELFF
TRBV19 13 CASSFGQGTEAFF
TRBV11-2 14 CASSRGAAYNEQFF
TRBV12-3/TRBV12-4 15 CASSRYGTLNTEAFF
TRBV10-3 12 CAISGFRYEQYF
TRBV24-1 13 CATSGDFTDEQFF
TRBV7-9 15 CASSLGTGGNVWAFF
TRBV24-1 16 CATSGGVQGSGETQYF
TRBV5-1 15 CASSPTTGLNYEQYF
TRBV12-3/TRBV12-4 12 CASSYRDPQQYF
TRBV2 14 CASSDATGYYGYTF
TRBV6-1 13 CASRDRPNEKLFF
TRBV6-1 15 CASSGTGLAYNEQFF
TRBV6-2/TRBV6-3 16 CASNGLAEKSYNEQFF
TRBV20-1 15 CSARDEAANTGELFF
TRBV7-8 16 CASSPPGGRSYNEQFF
TRBV27 15 CASSLYRASTDTQYF
TRBV12-3/TRBV12-4 16 CASSWTASGRTDTQYF
TRBV7-6 14 CASSLGPQNTEAFF
TRBV3-1 15 CASSPKGARGEKLFF